This TCR beta chain was sequenced in a study of cytomegalovirus exposure and HLA in healthy donors. PCR was performed using 60 Vbeta and 13 Jbeta primers. Profiling relied on immunoSEQ multiplex PCR, and the TCRdb table lists in-frame clones only, not all of them. Here the sample spans about 180,000 clones, roughly 82% being singletons. Overall study findings and caveats: Highly shared variants forming one cluster were likely a sequencing artifact. A later analysis, which compared TCR beta chains of equal frequency, found the HLA-associated ones more clonally expanded. For most TCR beta V segments, an earlier analysis put the productive rate at about 87% or about 30% of the time.

This clone has more than one count but fewer than ten. Its antigen is currently unknown. The ends were cut back, 7 bases at V and 6 bases at J, with 16 bases in the middle. Per germline, CDR1 SNHLY and CDR2 FYNNEI. The CDR3 covers 14 residues. The sequence was obtained from a man in his forties in good health and CMV-seronegative. The chain joins TRBV2 to TRBJ1-3, with a tentative D call TRBD1 (6 bases). Sequencing used PBMCs. The CDR3 DNA reads TGTGCCAGCACTCACAGGGCACAGACAAACACCATATATTTT. Encoded protein: CASTHRAQTNTIYF.